Presented here are 15 T cell receptor beta chains from one specimen sequenced in a study of T cell responses to AZD1222 COVID-19 vaccine. The method was immunoSEQ multiplex PCR; TCRdb's version includes in-frame clones alone and lacks a portion of them. The data hold roughly 98,000 clones, with more than 70% observed a single time. Sequenced here: peripheral blood, sampled 28 days after the second AZD1222 dose. These receptors all come from an adult who received the AZD1222 COVID-19 vaccine.

V gene TRBV10-3 combines with J gene TRBJ2-7, with D possibly being TRBD1 (5 bases). V dropped 2 bases and J dropped 5 bases, with 13 bases sitting between them. The CDR3 has 14 residues. Germline CDR1 reads ENHRY; CDR2 reads SYGVKD. CDR3 sequence: CAISETQGIHEQYF. The CDR3 DNA reads as TGTGCCATCAGTGAGACTCAGGGTATACACGAGCAGTACTTC.

The V call is TRBV24-1, the J call TRBJ2-1, with TRBD1 matching over 8 bases. The germline gives CDR1 KGHDR, CDR2 SFDVKD. The CDR3 consists of 16 residues. V was clipped by 4 bases and J by 2 bases; unmatched bases: 6. The CDR3 is CATSDSRDRTYNEQFF. CDR3 nucleotides: TGTGCCACCAGTGACTCCCGGGACAGGACCTACAATGAGCAGTTCTTC.

The rearrangement uses TRBV7-3 and TRBJ1-2; 9 bases are a match to TRBD1. Germline V lookup: CDR1 SGHTA, CDR2 FQGTGA. CDR3 length: 14 amino acids. V gave up 5 bases and J gave up 4 bases; unmatched junction bases: 5. In nucleotides, the CDR3 is TGTGCCAGCAGCCCAGACAGGGGGACCTATGGCTACACCTTC. The encoded protein is CASSPDRGTYGYTF.

The chain couples TRBV11-3 to TRBJ1-3; the D is unclear. The germline CDR1 and CDR2 sequences are SGHNT and YENEEA. The CDR3 loop spans 12 amino acids. Trimming left V 5 bases short and J 8 bases short, with 10 bases between. The CDR3 here is CASSPDRDTIYF. CDR3 bases: TGTGCCAGCAGCCCGGACCGGGACACCATATATTTT.

The chain joins TRBV27 to TRBJ2-5, with TRBD2 identical over 8 bases. V gave up 2 bases and J gave up 7 bases; unmatched junction bases: 9. The CDR3 consists of 15 residues. In germline, CDR1 is MNHEY, CDR2 SMNVEV (reference sequence). In nucleotides, the CDR3 is TGTGCCAGCAGTTTAGCCGGGAGGGATGGGAGGACCCAGTACTTC. It yields the protein CASSLAGRDGRTQYF.

The chain combines TRBV5-1 with TRBJ2-3, with 10 bases matching TRBD2. The germline V gene encodes CDR1 SGHRS and CDR2 YFSETQ. After removal of 0 bases from V and 10 bases from J, the junction contained 11 bases not matched to a gene. The CDR3 consists of 16 residues. Written as DNA, the CDR3 is TGCGCCAGCAGCTTGGTTGCTAGCGGGGGCGGAATGGCGCAGTATTTT. It specifies CASSLVASGGGMAQYF.

The rearrangement links TRBV12-3 or TRBV12-4 to TRBJ1-4, with D hard to call. CDR3 length: 13 residues. Trimming took off 0 bases at V and 11 bases at J, with 10 bases between the two ends. CDR3 sequence reads: CASSLALGRKLFF. CDR3 bases: TGTGCCAGCAGTTTAGCGCTCGGCCGGAAACTGTTTTTT.

This chain uses TRBV7-3 with TRBJ2-3; D may be TRBD1 or TRBD2 (5 bases each). This CDR3 is 14 amino acids long. CDR1 is SGHTA, CDR2 FQGTGA, per germline. V lost 3 bases and J lost 4, with 11 bases in between. CDR3: CASSFGTQADTQYF. The CDR3 DNA sequence: TGTGCCAGCAGCTTTGGGACGCAGGCAGATACGCAGTATTTT.

The chain carries TRBV7-2 and TRBJ2-2, with D tentatively TRBD1 (5 bases). Looked up from germline, CDR1 is SGHTA and CDR2 is FQGNSA. Trimming removed 5 bases at V and 6 bases at J, with 19 bases between. The length of the CDR3 is 16 residues. CDR3 sequence (DNA): TGTGCCAGCAGCCTGCATGGGGCAGGGATCGCCGGGGAGCTGTTTTTT. This gives the protein CASSLHGAGIAGELFF.

V and J are TRBV2 and TRBJ1-1; D possibly corresponds to TRBD1 (6 bases). This CDR3 has 14 amino acids. Trimming removed 5 bases at V and 1 base at J, with 11 bases between. Germline CDR1 SNHLY, CDR2 FYNNEI. The CDR3 bases are TGTGCCAGCAGTTGGACAGCCAGGAACACTGAAGCTTTCTTT. This encodes CASSWTARNTEAFF. Full variable domain (missing parts from reference TRBV2 and TRBJ1-1): EPEVTQTPSHQVTQMGQEVILRCVPISNHLYFYWYRQILGQKVEFLVSFYNNEISEKSEIFDDQFSVERPDGSNFTLKIRSTKLEDSAMYFCASSWTARNTEAFFGQGTRLTVV.

This clone was seen just once. The J gene is TRBJ1-6, the V gene TRBV2, with D perhaps TRBD1 (6 bases). Trimming took 5 bases from V and 8 from J, leaving 7 bases between them. This CDR3 has 12 residues. From germline, CDR1 is SNHLY and CDR2 FYNNEI. The CDR3 protein is CASSRGDSPLHF. The CDR3 nucleotides are TGTGCCAGCAGTAGGGGGGATTCACCCCTCCACTTT.

CDR3 residues: CASRTSRTYGYTF. The CDR3 DNA is TGTGCCAGCAGGACTTCACGCACCTATGGCTACACCTTC. The chain joins TRBV11-2 to TRBJ1-2, with D hard to call. Germline CDR1 and CDR2: SGHAT and FQNNGV. The V end was cut by 6 bases, the J end by 4 bases, with 12 bases between. The CDR3 has 13 amino acids.

CDR3: CASSTTENTEAFF. DNA of the CDR3: TGTGCCAGCAGTACCACGGAGAACACTGAAGCTTTCTTT. This chain links TRBV6-4 with TRBJ1-1; D is unclear. The V end was cut by 5 bases, the J end by 1 base, with 8 bases between. Germline V gives CDR1 MRHNA, CDR2 SNTAGT. The CDR3 extends over 13 amino acids.

The sample holds one count of this clone. The V and J genes are TRBV21-1 and TRBJ1-2. TRBV21-1 is noted as a pseudogene. This CDR3 spans 14 amino acids. The CDR3 spells CASSKVVDPYGYTF. The CDR3 nucleotides read TGTGCCAGCAGCAAAGTGGTGGATCCTTATGGCTACACCTTC.

CDR3 coding DNA: TGTGCCAGCAGCCCGGACAGGGTCTACGAGCAGTACTTC. This codes for CASSPDRVYEQYF. The rearrangement joins TRBV7-9 to TRBJ2-7; 8 bases line up with TRBD1. CDR1 SEHNR and CDR2 FQNEAQ come from the germline V gene (reference sequence). The CDR3 consists of 13 residues. Germline trimming cut 5 bases from V and 3 bases from J; bases unmatched to any gene: 3.